The 26 T cell receptor beta chains in this list originate from one sample, sequenced in a study of T cells in Graves' hyperthyroidism and ophthalmopathy. Amplified TCR beta CDR3 regions derived from RNA transcripts. HTBI primers were employed in a first-round RT-PCR of the TCR CDR3. TCRdb redid the calling of the multiplex PCR reads with MiXCR, one entry per CDR3 protein. The table lists under 750,000 distinct CDR3 sequences, 18% of them singletons. The sample comprised blood. The receptors were sampled from a woman aged 50 to 60 with Graves' hyperthyroidism that later progressed to Graves' ophthalmopathy.

This clonotype was counted between two and nine times. The J gene is TRBJ2-7, the V gene TRBV6-5; 7 positions match TRBD2. Germline V gene data show CDR1 as MNHEY and CDR2 as SVGAGI. The CDR3 consists of 16 residues. After removal of 0 bases from V and 1 base from J, the junction contained 6 bases not matched to a gene. The CDR3 reads CASSYSFGRESYEQYF. In DNA form, the CDR3 reads TGTGCCAGCAGTTACTCCTTTGGGAGGGAGTCCTACGAGCAGTACTTC.

This clonotype has ten or more counts. The CDR3 reads CASSPSGANGYTF. CDR3 sequence (DNA): TGTGCCAGCAGTCCTAGTGGGGCTAATGGCTACACCTTC. The rearrangement joins TRBV6-1 to TRBJ1-2, with D perhaps matching TRBD1 (5 bases). Trimming took off 5 bases at V and 6 bases at J, with 13 bases between the two ends. Germline loops: CDR1 MNHNS, CDR2 SASEGT. This CDR3 spans 13 amino acids.

CDR3 DNA: TGTGCCAGCAGCCAGGAGACAGACAACTATGGCTACACCTTC. Residues: CASSQETDNYGYTF. The V call is TRBV5-5, the J call TRBJ1-2; D might be TRBD1 (5 bases). CDR3 length equals 14 residues. V lost 4 bases and J 2 bases, leaving 12 bases between the germline ends. The germline V gene has CDR1 SGHKS and CDR2 YYEKEE (reference sequence).

This clonotype turned up a few times. A much larger clone sits a single nucleotide away, making a read error possible. The missing conserved phenylalanine or tryptophan at the end of this CDR3 makes a read error likely. The chain joins TRBV11-2 to TRBJ2-7; TRBD1 is a possible D gene (5 bases). CDR1 SGHAT and CDR2 FQNNGV come from the germline V gene. This CDR3 is 16 amino acids long. Trimming took off 5 bases at V and 4 bases at J, with 21 bases between the two ends. CDR3 residues: CASSPRGYKTEYEQYL. The CDR3, as DNA: TGTGCCAGCAGCCCAAGGGGCTACAAAACCGAATACGAGCAGTACCTC.

The V gene is TRBV6-1, the J gene TRBJ1-2; 7 bases line up with TRBD1. The ends lost 4 bases at V and 4 bases at J; junction bases unmatched: 6. There are 14 residues in the CDR3. Germline V gene data show CDR1 as MNHNS and CDR2 as SASEGT. CDR3 DNA: TGTGCCAGCAGTGTCCGGGACAGCATCTATGGCTACACCTTC. Its protein product is CASSVRDSIYGYTF.

This clonotype turned up a few times. The rearrangement joins TRBV27 to TRBJ1-6; 8 bases map to TRBD1. The V and J ends lost 4 bases and 7 bases, in that order; junction bases with no gene match: 6. The CDR3 contains 15 residues. Germline CDR1 is MNHEY and CDR2 is SMNVEV (reference sequence). This CDR3 reads CASSWGTGVNSPLHF. The DNA of the CDR3 is TGTGCCAGCAGTTGGGGGACAGGCGTGAATTCACCCCTCCACTTT.

The table lists this clonotype with many counts. V usage is TRBV11-2 and J usage is TRBJ2-3; TRBD1 is a possible D gene (5 bases). Germline lookup yields CDR1 SGHAT and CDR2 FQNNGV. There are 14 residues in the CDR3. The V and J ends lost 2 bases and 4 bases respectively, with 10 bases between them. Written as DNA, the CDR3 is TGTGCCAGCAGCTTATTGGCAGGGCCAGATACGCAGTATTTT. This codes for CASSLLAGPDTQYF.

Comment on this clonotype: A read error may be the cause here, since a much bigger clone is one base away. The V gene is TRBV5-1, the J gene TRBJ2-7; D not resolved. The CDR3 extends over 14 amino acids. Germline V CDR1 and CDR2: SGHRS, YFSETQ. The CDR3 DNA is TGCGCCAGCAGCTTGGACAGACTTACCTACGGGCAGTACTTC. Amino acids: CASSLDRLTYGQYF.

This clonotype has a handful of counts. This chain uses TRBV12-3 or TRBV12-4 with TRBJ2-7; D might be TRBD2 (6 bases). Trimming removed 3 bases at V and 12 bases at J, with 18 bases between. CDR3 length: 13 residues. CDR3 sequence: CASSFSLDYRAYF. CDR3 DNA sequence: TGTGCCAGCAGTTTTAGTTTGGACTATCGCGCGTACTTC.

This clonotype has more than one count but fewer than ten. The chain uses TRBV12-3 or TRBV12-4 and TRBJ1-2; TRBD1 agrees at 7 bases. V shed 5 bases, J shed 3 bases, and the junction held 9 bases outside the gene matches. The CDR3 sequence is 15 residues long. CDR3 protein: CASSPWTGDYYGYTF. The CDR3 DNA reads as TGTGCCAGCAGTCCCTGGACAGGTGATTACTATGGCTACACCTTC.

The V gene is TRBV6-2 or TRBV6-3, the J gene TRBJ1-1; 7 bases are a match to TRBD1. V dropped 1 base and J dropped 1; count of bases not matched to a gene: 15. The CDR3 runs 19 residues. Germline lookup yields CDR1 MNHEY and CDR2 SVGEGT. This chain's CDR3 is CASSYLLLGRGTTNTEAFF. In DNA form, the CDR3 reads TGTGCCAGCAGTTACTTATTATTGGGCAGGGGGACAACGAACACTGAAGCTTTCTTT.

This clonotype was picked up many times. This chain links TRBV7-8 with TRBJ2-1, with no clear D. Germline V lookup: CDR1 SGHVS, CDR2 FQNEAQ. V lost 3 bases to trimming and J lost 6 bases, with 12 bases between them. The CDR3 is 14 residues long. In nucleotides, the CDR3 is TGTGCCAGCAGCTTTGGCCAGAGTTCCAATGAGCAGTTCTTC. Translation gives CASSFGQSSNEQFF.

The chain is built from TRBV6-1 and TRBJ2-7; the D is unclear. Germline assignment: CDR1 MNHNS and CDR2 SASEGT. The CDR3 consists of 12 residues. V dropped 2 bases and J dropped 4 bases, with 6 bases sitting between them. DNA of the CDR3: TGTGCCAGCAGTGAATTTGATTACGAGCAGTACTTC. As protein: CASSEFDYEQYF.

At least ten counts were recorded for this clonotype. The chain uses TRBV9 and TRBJ2-7; 9 positions match TRBD1. V gave up 0 bases and J gave up 2 bases; unmatched junction bases: 0. This CDR3 has 14 amino acids. Looked up from germline, CDR1 is SGDLS and CDR2 is YYNGEE. The CDR3 sequence: CASSVGTGAYEQYF. In DNA, the CDR3 is TGTGCCAGCAGCGTAGGGACAGGGGCCTACGAGCAGTACTTC.

This clonotype appeared many times. The chain carries TRBV18 and TRBJ1-1, with D possibly TRBD1 on 6 matching bases. This CDR3 spans 14 amino acids. V was trimmed by 3 bases and J by 3 bases, leaving 11 bases between them. Per the germline V gene, CDR1 is KGHSH and CDR2 is LQKENI. The CDR3: CASSPKAGDTEAFF. CDR3 in DNA: TGTGCCAGCTCACCCAAGGCAGGGGACACTGAAGCTTTCTTT.

This clonotype was recorded many times. The chain carries TRBV20-1 and TRBJ2-1; TRBD2 matches 8 bases. Germline CDR1 and CDR2: DFQATT and SNEGSKA (reference sequence). V shed 1 base, J shed 0 bases, and the junction held 14 bases outside the gene matches. This CDR3 region has 19 residues. DNA of the CDR3: TGCAGTGCTAGAGGCAGCGGGGGCCTCCTCTCGAGCTCCTACAATGAGCAGTTCTTC. It yields the protein CSARGSGGLLSSSYNEQFF.

This clonotype came up many times. The chain is built from TRBV11-2 and TRBJ2-1; D is possibly TRBD2 (5 bases). Trimming left V 5 bases short and J 12 bases short, with 11 bases between. Germline V gene sequence: CDR1 SGHAT, CDR2 FQNNGV. The CDR3 is 11 residues long. CDR3 residues: CASSTDSTQFF. The CDR3 coding sequence is TGTGCCAGCAGCACGGACTCCACGCAGTTCTTC.

There are a few counts of this clonotype. The rearrangement links TRBV24-1 to TRBJ2-6, with D unclear. CDR1 is KGHDR and CDR2 is SFDVKD in the germline V gene. There are 13 residues in the CDR3. V was trimmed by 6 bases and J by 1 base, leaving 3 bases between them. The CDR3 region is CATSQSGANVLTF. The DNA for the CDR3 is TGTGCCACCAGTCAGTCTGGGGCCAACGTCCTGACTTTC.

This clonotype has more than one count but fewer than ten. The chain combines TRBV28 with TRBJ1-5; a weak D match, TRBD1 (5 bases). Germline V gene sequence: CDR1 MDHEN, CDR2 SYDVKM. The CDR3 sequence is 16 residues long. V gave up 9 bases and J gave up 6 bases, with 24 bases separating them. CDR3: CASLPWGRIAVQPQHF. DNA of the CDR3: TGTGCCAGTCTGCCGTGGGGGAGGATCGCGGTTCAGCCCCAGCATTTT.

This clonotype was seen ten or more times. The V call is TRBV27, the J call TRBJ2-2; TRBD2 is a possible D gene (6 bases). The CDR3 spans 15 residues. Germline V gives CDR1 MNHEY, CDR2 SMNVEV (reference sequence). With 4 bases removed from V and 4 bases from J, the gap between germline ends came to 13 bases. CDR3 coding DNA: TGTGCCAGCAGTTACCAGGGAGGCTCCACCGGGGAGCTGTTTTTT. Protein: CASSYQGGSTGELFF.

This rearrangement joins TRBV9 to TRBJ1-2, with D perhaps TRBD1 (5 bases). CDR1 and CDR2 from the germline V gene are SGDLS and YYNGEE. V was clipped by 0 bases and J by 4 bases, with 13 bases between them. The CDR3 runs 15 residues. The CDR3: CASSVDSGVIYGYTF. In nucleotides, the CDR3 is TGTGCCAGCAGCGTAGATTCGGGGGTTATCTATGGCTACACCTTC.

This chain links TRBV9 with TRBJ2-6; no clear D gene. V was shortened by 0 bases and J by 0 bases, with 4 bases between the two germline ends. The length of the CDR3 is 15 residues. Germline values: CDR1 SGDLS, CDR2 YYNGEE. CDR3 residues: CASSVGSSGANVLTF. The CDR3 region has the DNA TGTGCCAGCAGCGTAGGTAGCTCTGGGGCCAACGTCCTGACTTTC.

This clonotype was counted only a few times. The rearrangement uses TRBV4-1 and TRBJ2-6, with 9 bases fitting TRBD1. Per germline, CDR1 MGHRA and CDR2 YSYEKL. This CDR3 region has 21 residues. The V gene end was trimmed by 4 bases and the J gene end by 0 bases; junction bases not matched to a gene: 16. CDR3 in DNA: TGCGCCAGCAGCCCCAAAACACTACCGGGACAGGGCACCTCTGGGGCCAACGTCCTGACTTTC. It translates to CASSPKTLPGQGTSGANVLTF.

Many counts were recorded for this clonotype. The chain employs TRBV5-1 and TRBJ2-1; the match to TRBD1 covers 8 bases. V lost 0 bases to trimming and J lost 7 bases; unmatched junction nucleotides: 3. Germline values: CDR1 SGHRS, CDR2 YFSETQ. This CDR3 is 14 amino acids long. The CDR3 DNA is TGCGCCAGCAGCTTGGGGACAGGGAGAAATGAGCAGTTCTTC. Protein sequence: CASSLGTGRNEQFF.

This clonotype occurred a few times. The rearrangement uses TRBV7-9 and TRBJ1-1; D unclear. CDR1 SEHNR and CDR2 FQNEAQ come from the germline V gene (reference sequence). CDR3 length: 15 residues. Trimming stripped 1 base from V and 0 bases from J, with 9 bases between. The CDR3 nucleotides read TGTGCCAGCAGCTTAGTCGCCACTTTGAACACTGAAGCTTTCTTT. Its translation is CASSLVATLNTEAFF. Complete variable domain (other parts from reference TRBV7-9 and TRBJ1-1): DTGVSQNPRHKITKRGQNVTFRCDPISEHNRLYWYRQTLGQGPEFLTYFQNEAQLEKSRLLSDRFSAERPKGSFSTLEIQRTEQGDSAMYLCASSLVATLNTEAFFGQGTRLTVV.

This clonotype has at least ten counts. V gene TRBV3-1 combines with J gene TRBJ1-5, with D possibly matching TRBD1 (6 bases). CDR3 length equals 14 residues. CDR1 and CDR2 from the germline V gene are LGHDT and YNNKEL (reference sequence). The V gene lost 0 bases and the J gene lost 7 bases, with 10 bases spanning the gap. CDR3 bases: TGTGCCAGCAGCCAAGATGCAGGGGTCCAGCCCCAGCATTTT. Translated, it gives CASSQDAGVQPQHF.